Below are 2 T cell receptor beta chains sequenced from a single sample in a study of blood T cell repertoires in COVID-19. The repertoire was sequenced with immunoSEQ multiplex PCR; TCRdb's copy has only in-frame clones and lacks some. The sample contains some 260,000 clones, around 82% of which appear only once. The sample taken for sequencing was peripheral blood. These receptors were obtained from a woman younger than 35 with acute or convalescent COVID-19.

This clone has just a few counts. The chain uses TRBV20-1 and TRBJ2-5; TRBD2 matches at 7 bases. After removal of 6 bases from V and 3 bases from J, the junction contained 1 base not matched to a gene. This CDR3 spans 11 amino acids. Germline V gene lookup returns CDR1 DFQATT and CDR2 SNEGSKA (reference sequence). The CDR3 here is CSALAEETQYF. The CDR3 DNA follows: TGCAGTGCGCTAGCGGAAGAGACCCAGTACTTC.

The CDR3: CASSLPTGVNTEAFF. CDR3 nucleotide sequence: TGTGCCAGCAGTCTTCCGACAGGGGTGAACACTGAAGCTTTCTTT. The chain employs TRBV28 and TRBJ1-1; 8 bases match TRBD1. Germline V CDR1 and CDR2: MDHEN, SYDVKM. The V gene end was trimmed by 5 bases and the J gene end by 0 bases; junction bases not matched to a gene: 5. This CDR3 is 15 amino acids long.